This TCR beta chain came from a study of T cells in Graves' hyperthyroidism and ophthalmopathy. Hyperthyroidism in the patients, aged 18 to 65, was newly diagnosed and under 2 months in duration. Patients were excluded because of uncontrolled infection, other autoimmune disease, pregnancy or lactation. Blood dates from first hyperthyroidism diagnosis, before any ophthalmopathy symptoms. Fresh peripheral blood, 10 ml, yielded the PBMCs. Of note for this clonotype: This may be a read error: a much more frequent sequence differs by one nucleotide.

The V gene end was trimmed by 2 bases and the J gene end by 9 bases; junction bases not matched to a gene: 18. CDR1 is DFQATT, CDR2 SNEGSKA, per germline (reference sequence). The CDR3 loop spans 17 amino acids. Researchers amplified the TCR beta CDR3 regions from RNA transcripts. The TCR CDR3 was amplified in a first-round RT-PCR using the HTBI primer set. TCRdb used MiXCR to reprocess the multiplex PCR reads, holding one entry per CDR3 protein. The top ten clones hold 16% of a sample with around 700,000 distinct CDR3 sequences, approximately 18% of them seen once. V and J are TRBV20-1 and TRBJ2-5; TRBD1 aligns across 10 bases. The TCR comes from a woman in her forties or fifties with Graves' hyperthyroidism that later progressed to Graves' ophthalmopathy. Sample: blood. The DNA for the CDR3 is TGCAGTGCTAGAATCCTACGGGACAGGGGCTTTTTGGAGGCCCAGTACTTC. It translates to CSARILRDRGFLEAQYF.